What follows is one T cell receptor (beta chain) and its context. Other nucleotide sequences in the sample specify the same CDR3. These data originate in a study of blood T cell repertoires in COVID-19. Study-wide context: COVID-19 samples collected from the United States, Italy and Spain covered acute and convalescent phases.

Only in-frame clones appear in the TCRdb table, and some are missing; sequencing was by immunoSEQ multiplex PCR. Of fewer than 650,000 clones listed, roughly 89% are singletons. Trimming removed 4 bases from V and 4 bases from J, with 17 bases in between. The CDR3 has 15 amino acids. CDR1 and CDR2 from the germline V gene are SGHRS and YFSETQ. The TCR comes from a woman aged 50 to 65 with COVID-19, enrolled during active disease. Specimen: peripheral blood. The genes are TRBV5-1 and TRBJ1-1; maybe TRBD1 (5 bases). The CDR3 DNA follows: TGCGCCAGCAGCCTCCGTGGGCAGGGAGGCACTGAAGCTTTCTTT. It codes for CASSLRGQGGTEAFF.